This TCR beta chain is from a study of post-analysis software for immune sequencing data. Study-level findings and limits: Patients used about 5 TRBV segments, including TRBV5-6, TRBV5-1 and TRBV20-1, more often than controls.

Unique molecular identifiers were carried by the TCR beta cDNA libraries. MiXCR, run by TCRdb on the PCR reads, gives a single entry per CDR3 protein. Seen here are around 500,000 distinct CDR3 sequences, 30% to 40% observed once, and the top ten hold 5% to 6%. This clonotype has just a few counts. Antigen: not known. The germline gives CDR1 MDHEN, CDR2 SYDVKM. The CDR3 covers 13 residues. V was cut by 3 bases and J by 5 bases, with 11 bases left in between. The J gene is TRBJ2-7, the V gene TRBV28; D is uncertain. The sample consisted of blood. The sequence was obtained from a girl aged 2 to 17 with multiple sclerosis. In DNA, the CDR3 is TGTGCCAGCAGTTTGACCAGGTCGGACGAGCAGTACTTC. Residues: CASSLTRSDEQYF.